Below are 18 T cell receptor beta chains sequenced from a single sample in a study of blood T cell repertoires in COVID-19. TCRdb's table, derived via immunoSEQ multiplex PCR, lists solely in-frame clones and lacks some. The table includes roughly 190,000 clones, roughly 84% detected once. Sequenced sample: PBMCs or T cells enriched from blood (not recorded which). These receptors were obtained from a woman aged 25 to 39 who had been exposed to COVID-19.

The chain employs TRBV6-5 and TRBJ1-2, with 10 bases fitting TRBD1. V trimming: 6 bases; J trimming: 4 bases; junction bases outside the gene matches: 5. This CDR3 has 14 residues. In germline, CDR1 is MNHEY, CDR2 SVGAGI. CDR3 protein: CASRDRDRGYGYTF. CDR3 nucleotides: TGTGCCAGCAGAGACCGGGACAGGGGCTATGGCTACACCTTC.

The V gene is TRBV27, the J gene TRBJ1-5, with 12 positions matching TRBD1. Germline trimming cut 6 bases from V and 0 bases from J; bases unmatched to any gene: 18. Per germline, CDR1 MNHEY and CDR2 SMNVEV (reference sequence). The CDR3 runs 21 residues. The CDR3, as DNA: TGTGCCAGCAGCTCTACCGGGACAGGGGGCCGGATTTCTTATAGCAATCAGCCCCAGCATTTT. It encodes CASSSTGTGGRISYSNQPQHF.

This chain uses TRBV6-1 with TRBJ2-1, with TRBD2 matching over 7 bases. CDR1 and CDR2 from the germline V gene are MNHNS and SASEGT. This CDR3 region has 15 residues. V gave up 3 bases and J gave up 6 bases; unmatched junction bases: 8. CDR3 nucleotides: TGTGCCAGCAGTGAGAGTCAGCGGGGTAGCAATGAGCAGTTCTTC. Translation gives CASSESQRGSNEQFF.

The rearrangement links TRBV7-8 to TRBJ2-7; tentative D call: TRBD2 (6 bases). In germline, CDR1 is SGHVS, CDR2 FQNEAQ. This CDR3 region has 16 residues. Trimming cost V 0 bases and J 2 bases, with 14 bases left between them. The CDR3 region has the DNA TGTGCCAGCAGCTTAGCGAGTGGGGGGACCCCCTACGAGCAGTACTTC. This encodes CASSLASGGTPYEQYF. The whole variable domain, filled in from reference TRBV7-8 and TRBJ2-7, reads GAGVSQSPRYKVAKRGQDVALRCDPISGHVSLFWYQQALGQGPEFLTYFQNEAQLDKSGLPSDRFFAERPEGSVSTLKIQRTQQEDSAVYLCASSLASGGTPYEQYFGPGTRLTVT.

As for this clone: The CDR3 ends on some other residue instead of the conserved phenylalanine or tryptophan, so this is likely a read error. The chain is built from TRBV5-1 and TRBJ2-7; tentative D call: TRBD2 (5 bases). The germline CDR1 and CDR2 sequences are SGHRS and YFSETQ. Trimming removed 4 bases at V and 2 bases at J, with 13 bases between. CDR3 length: 14 amino acids. The CDR3 DNA is TGCGCCAGCAGCCCGGGCCCGACTACCTACGAGCAGTACCTC. The encoded protein is CASSPGPTTYEQYL.

This CDR3 reads CSVLTSYEQYF. CDR3 in DNA: TGCAGCGTCCTGACATCGTACGAGCAGTACTTC. The chain joins TRBV29-1 to TRBJ2-7; D gene unclear. The germline V and J ends were trimmed by 6 bases and 4 bases, with 10 bases remaining between them. The germline CDR1 and CDR2 sequences are SQVTM and ANQGSEA. The CDR3 loop spans 11 amino acids.

In its sample, this clone was seen once. This chain links TRBV27 with TRBJ2-5, with a weak D call TRBD2 (6 bases). Trimming removed 4 bases from V and 6 bases from J, with 18 bases in between. The CDR3 is 15 residues long. Looked up from germline, CDR1 is MNHEY and CDR2 is SMNVEV (reference sequence). CDR3 bases: TGTGCCAGCAGTTCCTCCGCGCGGGATTTGCAGACCCAGTACTTC. This encodes CASSSSARDLQTQYF.

The chain has TRBV19 and TRBJ1-5; D might be TRBD1 (5 bases). The CDR3 runs 17 residues. V was trimmed by 2 bases and J by 0 bases, leaving 14 bases between them. Germline loops: CDR1 LNHDA, CDR2 SQIVND (reference sequence). CDR3 bases: TGTGCCAGTAGTATAACAGGTGGGCAGAATAGCAATCAGCCCCAGCATTTT. Translating it yields CASSITGGQNSNQPQHF.

The genes are TRBV11-2 and TRBJ1-4, with TRBD1 as a possible D gene (5 bases). Germline V gene sequence: CDR1 SGHAT, CDR2 FQNNGV. Trimming left V 6 bases short and J 7 bases short, with 15 bases between. The CDR3 consists of 14 residues. In DNA, the CDR3 is TGTGCCAGCAGGGTGGGAGGGGAATCTGAAAAACTGTTTTTT. Its protein product is CASRVGGESEKLFF.

The chain has TRBV7-9 and TRBJ1-2; the D is unclear. The length of the CDR3 is 16 residues. V was pared by 3 bases and J by 0 bases, with 14 bases between. Germline V gives CDR1 SEHNR, CDR2 FQNEAQ (reference sequence). The CDR3 is CASSFLDTIANYGYTF. CDR3 bases: TGTGCCAGCAGCTTTTTAGACACGATAGCTAACTATGGCTACACCTTC.

The chain employs TRBV5-1 and TRBJ1-1; D is undetermined. The CDR3 covers 13 residues. The V and J ends lost 5 bases and 1 base respectively, with 9 bases between them. Germline CDR1 and CDR2: SGHRS and YFSETQ. The chain's CDR3 is CASSSDSNTEAFF. The DNA of the CDR3 is TGCGCCAGCAGTTCGGACTCGAACACTGAAGCTTTCTTT. Drawing the rest from reference TRBV5-1 and TRBJ1-1, the complete variable domain is KAGVTQTPRYLIKTRGQQVTLSCSPISGHRSVSWYQQTPGQGLQFLFEYFSETQRNKGNFPGRFSGRQFSNSRSEMNVSTLELGDSALYLCASSSDSNTEAFFGQGTRLTVV.

The rearrangement uses TRBV11-2 and TRBJ1-5; a possible D gene is TRBD1 (6 bases). Trimming cost V 3 bases and J 3 bases, with 9 bases left between them. CDR3 length: 14 residues. Germline loops: CDR1 SGHAT, CDR2 FQNNGV. The CDR3 sequence: CASSFPGANQPQHF. DNA for the CDR3: TGTGCCAGCAGCTTTCCAGGGGCCAATCAGCCCCAGCATTTT.

V is TRBV27 and J is TRBJ2-3; unclear D gene. The CDR3 is 12 residues long. The germline gives CDR1 MNHEY, CDR2 SMNVEV (reference sequence). Trimming took off 5 bases at V and 6 bases at J, with 9 bases between the two ends. In DNA, the CDR3 is TGTGCCAGCAGTCTATTCGGGGATACGCAGTATTTT. This encodes CASSLFGDTQYF.

This chain connects TRBV3-1 (or the pseudogene TRBV3-2) to TRBJ1-1, with D possibly matching TRBD1 (5 bases). From germline, CDR1 is LGHDT and CDR2 YNNKEL (reference sequence). Trimming removed 4 bases at V and 3 bases at J, with 9 bases between. This CDR3 has 13 amino acids. The CDR3 DNA is TGTGCCAGCAGCCCAATCAGGGACACTGAAGCTTTCTTT. It encodes CASSPIRDTEAFF.

The chain recombines TRBV9 with TRBJ1-1, with 7 bases matching TRBD1. This CDR3 region has 15 residues. V gave up 3 bases and J gave up 2 bases; unmatched junction bases: 7. CDR1 and CDR2 (germline): SGDLS, YYNGEE. The CDR3 reads CASSARGTDNTEAFF. In DNA form, the CDR3 reads TGTGCCAGCAGCGCCCGGGGGACAGACAACACTGAAGCTTTCTTT.

The chain carries TRBV12-3 or TRBV12-4 and TRBJ1-3, with D unresolved. V was shortened by 5 bases and J by 4 bases, with 6 bases between the two germline ends. The CDR3 is 12 residues long. CDR3 DNA sequence: TGTGCCAGCAGTGTCAGGGGAAACACCATATATTTT. Amino acids: CASSVRGNTIYF.

This clone has more than one count but fewer than ten. The chain employs TRBV7-9 and TRBJ1-2; 7 nucleotides align to TRBD1. Germline CDR1 is SEHNR and CDR2 is FQNEAQ (reference sequence). This CDR3 contains 14 residues. Trimming cost V 8 bases and J 6 bases; bases outside gene matches: 12. The CDR3 nucleotides read TGTGCCAGCGGCATAGGGACAGCTGATGATGGCTACACCTTC. Residues: CASGIGTADDGYTF. Full variable domain (outside the CDR3, taken from reference TRBV7-9 and TRBJ1-2): DTGVSQNPRHKITKRGQNVTFRCDPISEHNRLYWYRQTLGQGPEFLTYFQNEAQLEKSRLLSDRFSAERPKGSFSTLEIQRTEQGDSAMYLCASGIGTADDGYTFGSGTRLTVV.

This clone was observed a handful of times. The V call is TRBV2, the J call TRBJ1-5; 7 nucleotides match TRBD1. The CDR3 extends over 14 amino acids. Germline V gives CDR1 SNHLY, CDR2 FYNNEI. With 7 bases clipped from V and 5 bases from J, the junction kept 8 bases outside the gene matches. The CDR3 DNA reads TGTGCCAGCACCAGGGGGATGGACGATCAGCCCCAGCATTTT. Translation gives CASTRGMDDQPQHF.